The TCR beta chain described here comes from a study of T cell repertoires in aging, cancer and after chemotherapy. TRB rearrangements spanning V, D and J were amplified using mixed TRB-A/B primers. TCRdb reprocessed the multiplex PCR reads with MiXCR, giving one entry per CDR3 protein. The data show fewer than 7,500 distinct CDR3 sequences, with 38% seen just once and 40% to 50% held by the top ten. The template was genomic DNA from peripheral blood, not RNA. The V end was cut by 4 bases, the J end by 5 bases, with 5 bases between. The CDR3 sequence is 11 residues long. Sequencing was carried out using blood. The genes are TRBV12-3 or TRBV12-4 and TRBJ2-5; D ambiguous. The clonotype comes from a human donor in good health. CDR3 DNA: TGTGCCAGCAGTTCTGCCGAGACCCAGTACTTC. Translated: CASSSAETQYF.